Below are 7 T cell receptor beta chains sequenced from a single sample in a study of Ad26.COV2.S vaccination and SARS-CoV-2 variants. Profiled with immunoSEQ multiplex PCR; TCRdb holds only in-frame clones, not every one. Here the sample spans about 350,000 clones, less than 90% being singletons. The sample's treatment: around 19 received Ad26.COV2.S at low or high dose, single or two shots; roughly five received placebo; per-sample allocation not given. After the first vaccine or placebo injection, samples were drawn on day 63. The input for sequencing was peripheral blood, taken in a trial of Ad26.COV2.S vaccine versus placebo. The receptors come from a person between 18 and 59 years old who received the Ad26.COV2.S COVID-19 vaccine or a placebo.

In its sample, this clone was seen a few times. This rearrangement joins TRBV10-3 to TRBJ2-7; 7 bases are shared with TRBD2. CDR1 and CDR2 from the germline V gene are ENHRY and SYGVKD. Unmatched junction bases numbered 12, after V lost 7 bases and J lost 6 bases. The CDR3 is 14 residues long. The CDR3 loop is CAIMGLQSTSEQYF. The CDR3 bases are TGTGCCATCATGGGACTACAATCAACCTCCGAGCAGTACTTC.

This rearrangement joins TRBV10-3 to TRBJ2-3; possibly TRBD1 for D (6 bases). In germline, CDR1 is ENHRY, CDR2 SYGVKD. This CDR3 has 14 amino acids. The ends were cut back, 10 bases at V and 8 bases at J, with 22 bases in the middle. The chain's CDR3 is CATVTQGSDGTQYF. The CDR3 DNA reads as TGTGCCACCGTGACACAGGGTTCCGACGGTACGCAGTATTTT.

The rearrangement joins TRBV18 to TRBJ1-2; weak D call: TRBD1 (5 bases). The germline V and J ends were trimmed by 2 bases and 4 bases, with 14 bases remaining between them. The length of the CDR3 is 15 residues. The germline gives CDR1 KGHSH, CDR2 LQKENI. The CDR3 nucleotides read TGTGCCAGCTCACCAGGGACCCTCCTGGGCTATGGCTACACCTTC. Translated, it gives CASSPGTLLGYGYTF. The whole variable domain, remainder taken from reference TRBV18 and TRBJ1-2, is NAGVMQNPRHLVRRRGQEARLRCSPMKGHSHVYWYRQLPEEGLKFMVYLQKENIIDESGMPKERFSAEFPKEGPSILRIQQVVRGDSAAYFCASSPGTLLGYGYTFGSGTRLTVV.

In DNA form, the CDR3 reads TGTGCCTGGAGTCCCCGGGTCTCACGGGATGAAAAACTGTTTTTT. Residues: CAWSPRVSRDEKLFF. This rearrangement joins TRBV30 to TRBJ1-4; D call uncertain. Germline V lookup: CDR1 GTSNPN, CDR2 SVGIG (reference sequence). The V end lost 2 bases, the J end lost 6 bases, and 16 bases lay between the germline ends. The CDR3 contains 15 residues.

The chain has TRBV27 and TRBJ2-7, with 9 bases that match TRBD1. CDR3 size: 17 residues. Germline V gene lookup returns CDR1 MNHEY and CDR2 SMNVEV (reference sequence). Unmatched junction bases numbered 13, after V lost 6 bases and J lost 1 base. The CDR3 is CASRPVGTGTGSYEQYF. The CDR3 DNA reads TGTGCCAGCAGGCCGGTTGGAACCGGGACAGGGTCCTACGAGCAGTACTTC.

The V gene is TRBV25-1, the J gene TRBJ2-3; possible D gene TRBD2, 5 bases. Per the germline V gene, CDR1 is MGHDK and CDR2 is SYGVNS. With 9 bases removed from V and 2 bases from J, the gap between germline ends came to 12 bases. The CDR3 length is 13 residues. The CDR3 bases are TGTGCCAGTGAGGGCCTTAACACAGATACGCAGTATTTT. Residues: CASEGLNTDTQYF.

V usage is TRBV28 and J usage is TRBJ1-1; the match to TRBD1 covers 8 bases. The germline gives CDR1 MDHEN, CDR2 SYDVKM. The CDR3 runs to 16 residues. Germline trimming cut 3 bases from V and 1 base from J; bases unmatched to any gene: 7. The CDR3 sequence is CASSFSRDRPNTEAFF. The DNA of the CDR3 is TGTGCCAGCAGTTTTTCGAGGGACAGGCCGAACACTGAAGCTTTCTTT.